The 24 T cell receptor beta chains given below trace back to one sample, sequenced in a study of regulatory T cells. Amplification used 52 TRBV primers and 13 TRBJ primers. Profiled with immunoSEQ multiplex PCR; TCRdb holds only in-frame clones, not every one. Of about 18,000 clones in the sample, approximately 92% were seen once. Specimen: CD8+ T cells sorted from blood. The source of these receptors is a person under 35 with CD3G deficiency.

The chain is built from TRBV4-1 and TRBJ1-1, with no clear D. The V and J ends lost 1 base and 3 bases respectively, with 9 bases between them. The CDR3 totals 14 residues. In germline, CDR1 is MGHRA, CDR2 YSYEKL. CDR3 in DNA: TGCGCCAGCAGCCAAGGTCTTAGGGACACTGAAGCTTTCTTT. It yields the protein CASSQGLRDTEAFF.

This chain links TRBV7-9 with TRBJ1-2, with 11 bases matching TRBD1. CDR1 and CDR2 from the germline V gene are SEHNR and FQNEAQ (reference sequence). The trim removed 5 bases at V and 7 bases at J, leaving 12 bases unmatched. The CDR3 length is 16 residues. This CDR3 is CASSAPDRGRVAGYTF. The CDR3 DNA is TGTGCCAGCAGCGCGCCGGACAGGGGGCGGGTAGCTGGCTACACCTTC.

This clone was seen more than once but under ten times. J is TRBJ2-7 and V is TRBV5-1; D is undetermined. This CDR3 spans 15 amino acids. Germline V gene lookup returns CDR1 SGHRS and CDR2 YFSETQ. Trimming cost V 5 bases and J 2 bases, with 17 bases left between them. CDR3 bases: TGCGCCAGCAGAGGTGGGGTACAGCCGACCTACGAGCAGTACTTC. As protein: CASRGGVQPTYEQYF.

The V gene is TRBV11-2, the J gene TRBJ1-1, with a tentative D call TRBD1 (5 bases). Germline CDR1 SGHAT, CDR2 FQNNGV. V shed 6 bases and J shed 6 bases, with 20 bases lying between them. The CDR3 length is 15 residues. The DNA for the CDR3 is TGTGCCAGCAGTCTCCGGGGGTTCTCACTATCTGAAGCTTTCTTT. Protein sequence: CASSLRGFSLSEAFF.

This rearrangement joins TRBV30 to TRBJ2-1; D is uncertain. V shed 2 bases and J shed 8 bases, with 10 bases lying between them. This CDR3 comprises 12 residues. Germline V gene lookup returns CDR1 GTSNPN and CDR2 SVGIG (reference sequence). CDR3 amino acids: CAWSKLSDEQFF. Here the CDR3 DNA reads TGTGCCTGGAGTAAGTTGTCCGATGAGCAGTTCTTC.

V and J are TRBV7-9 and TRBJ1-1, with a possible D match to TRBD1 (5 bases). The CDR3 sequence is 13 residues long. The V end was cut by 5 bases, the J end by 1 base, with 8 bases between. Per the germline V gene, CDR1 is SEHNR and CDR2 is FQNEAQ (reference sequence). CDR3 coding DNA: TGTGCCAGCAGCCCGGGGGGGAACACTGAAGCTTTCTTT. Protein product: CASSPGGNTEAFF. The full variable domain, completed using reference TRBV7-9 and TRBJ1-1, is DTGVSQNPRHKITKRGQNVTFRCDPISEHNRLYWYRQTLGQGPEFLTYFQNEAQLEKSRLLSDRFSAERPKGSFSTLEIQRTEQGDSAMYLCASSPGGNTEAFFGQGTRLTVV.

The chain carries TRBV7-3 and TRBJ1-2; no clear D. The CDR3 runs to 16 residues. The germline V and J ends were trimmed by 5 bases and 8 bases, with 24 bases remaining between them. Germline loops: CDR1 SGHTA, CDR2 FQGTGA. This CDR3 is CASSLSHLSLVRGYTF. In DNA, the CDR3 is TGTGCCAGCAGCCTTTCTCACCTTTCCCTAGTGAGAGGCTACACCTTC.

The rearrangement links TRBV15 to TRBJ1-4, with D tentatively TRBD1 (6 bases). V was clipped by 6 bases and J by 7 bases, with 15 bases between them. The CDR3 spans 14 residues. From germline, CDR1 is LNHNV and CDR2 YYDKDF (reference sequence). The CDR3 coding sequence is TGTGCCACCAGTACTCAGGGGATTGGTGAAAAACTGTTTTTT. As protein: CATSTQGIGEKLFF. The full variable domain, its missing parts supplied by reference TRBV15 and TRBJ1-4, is DAMVIQNPRYQVTQFGKPVTLSCSQTLNHNVMYWYQQKSSQAPKLLFHYYDKDFNNEADTPDNFQSRRPNTSFCFLDIRSPGLGDTAMYLCATSTQGIGEKLFFGSGTQLSVL.

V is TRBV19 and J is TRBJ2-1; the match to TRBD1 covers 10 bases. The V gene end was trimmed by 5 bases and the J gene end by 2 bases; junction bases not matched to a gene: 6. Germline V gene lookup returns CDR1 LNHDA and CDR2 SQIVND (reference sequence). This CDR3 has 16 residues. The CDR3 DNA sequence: TGTGCCAGTAGTTCACACGACAGGGGGCCCTACAATGAGCAGTTCTTC. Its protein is CASSSHDRGPYNEQFF. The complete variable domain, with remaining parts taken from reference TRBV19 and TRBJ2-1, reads DGGITQSPKYLFRKEGQNVTLSCEQNLNHDAMYWYRQDPGQGLRLIYYSQIVNDFQKGDIAEGYSVSREKKESFPLTVTSAQKNPTAFYLCASSSHDRGPYNEQFFGPGTRLTVL.

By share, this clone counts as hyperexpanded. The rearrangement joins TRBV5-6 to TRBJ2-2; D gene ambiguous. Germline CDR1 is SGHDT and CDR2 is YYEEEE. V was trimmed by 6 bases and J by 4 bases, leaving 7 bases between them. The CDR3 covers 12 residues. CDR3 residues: CASTYGTGELFF. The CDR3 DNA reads TGTGCCAGCACTTATGGCACCGGGGAGCTGTTTTTT.

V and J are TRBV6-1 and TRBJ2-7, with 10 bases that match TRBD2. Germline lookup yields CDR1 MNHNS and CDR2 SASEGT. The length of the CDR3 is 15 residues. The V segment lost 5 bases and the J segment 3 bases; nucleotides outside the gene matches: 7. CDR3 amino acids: CASSRASGSFYEQYF. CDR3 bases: TGTGCCAGCAGTCGAGCTAGCGGGAGCTTCTACGAGCAGTACTTC.

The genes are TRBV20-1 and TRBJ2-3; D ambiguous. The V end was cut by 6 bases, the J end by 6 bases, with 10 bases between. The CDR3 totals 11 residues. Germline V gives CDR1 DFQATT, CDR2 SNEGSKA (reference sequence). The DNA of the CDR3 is TGCAGTGCCCAGACTCTGGATACGCAGTATTTT. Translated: CSAQTLDTQYF.

Written as DNA, the CDR3 is TGTGCCAGCAGCTGGGGGGGACCCAACTACGAGCAGTACTTC. This gives the protein CASSWGGPNYEQYF. The rearrangement links TRBV27 to TRBJ2-7; TRBD2 matches 7 bases. Trimming took 6 bases from V and 3 from J; bases not matched to a gene: 8. The CDR3 has 14 amino acids. Germline-derived CDR1 and CDR2 are MNHEY and SMNVEV (reference sequence).

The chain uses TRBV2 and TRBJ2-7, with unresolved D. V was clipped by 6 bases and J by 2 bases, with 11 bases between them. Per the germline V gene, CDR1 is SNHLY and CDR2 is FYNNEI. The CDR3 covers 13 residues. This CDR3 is CASRETDPYEQYF. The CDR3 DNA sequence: TGTGCCAGCAGAGAGACGGACCCCTACGAGCAGTACTTC.

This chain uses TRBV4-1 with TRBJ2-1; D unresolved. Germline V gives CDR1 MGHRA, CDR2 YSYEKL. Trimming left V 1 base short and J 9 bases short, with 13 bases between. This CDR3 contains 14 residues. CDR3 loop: CASSQATLGGEQFF. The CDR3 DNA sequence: TGCGCCAGCAGCCAAGCCACTCTGGGCGGTGAGCAGTTCTTC.

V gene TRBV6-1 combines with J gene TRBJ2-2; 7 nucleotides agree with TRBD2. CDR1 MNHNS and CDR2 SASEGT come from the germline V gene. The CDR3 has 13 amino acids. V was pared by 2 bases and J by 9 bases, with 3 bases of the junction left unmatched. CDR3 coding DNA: TGTGCCAGCAGTGAAACGGGACTACGGGAGCTGTTTTTT. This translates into CASSETGLRELFF.

CDR3 amino acids: CASSLGQTYGYTF. CDR3 sequence (DNA): TGTGCCAGCAGCCTCGGACAGACCTATGGCTACACCTTC. The chain combines TRBV6-5 with TRBJ1-2; maybe TRBD1 (6 bases). The CDR3 is 13 amino acids. Between the trimmed V and J ends, which lost 6 bases and 4 bases, there was a span of 12 bases. The germline V gene encodes CDR1 MNHEY and CDR2 SVGAGI.

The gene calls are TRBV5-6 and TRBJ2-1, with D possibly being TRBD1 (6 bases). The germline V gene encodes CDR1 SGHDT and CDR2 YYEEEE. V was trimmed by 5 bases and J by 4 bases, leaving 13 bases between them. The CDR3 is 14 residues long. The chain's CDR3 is CASSLTQGYNEQFF. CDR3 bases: TGTGCCAGCAGTCTGACCCAGGGGTACAATGAGCAGTTCTTC.

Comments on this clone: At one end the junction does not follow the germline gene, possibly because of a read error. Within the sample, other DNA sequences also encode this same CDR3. The CDR3 DNA is TGTGCCAGTAGTATTGGGGGCGGGGGAGGGAACTCTGAAGCTTTCTTT. Translated: CASSIGGGGGNSEAFF. The chain uses TRBV19 and TRBJ1-1; D might be TRBD1 (6 bases). The CDR3 length is 16 residues. Germline V CDR1 and CDR2: LNHDA, SQIVND (reference sequence). The variable domain in full, completed from reference TRBV19 and TRBJ1-1, reads DGGITQSPKYLFRKEGQNVTLSCEQNLNHDAMYWYRQDPGQGLRLIYYSQIVNDFQKGDIAEGYSVSREKKESFPLTVTSAQKNPTAFYLCASSIGGGGGNSEAFFGQGTRLTVV.

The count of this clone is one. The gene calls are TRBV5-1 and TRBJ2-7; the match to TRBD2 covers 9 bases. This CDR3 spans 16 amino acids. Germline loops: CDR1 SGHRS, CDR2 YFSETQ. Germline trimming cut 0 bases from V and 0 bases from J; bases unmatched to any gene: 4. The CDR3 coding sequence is TGCGCCAGCAGCTTGGATAGCGGGGGCCTCTCCTACGAGCAGTACTTC. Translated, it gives CASSLDSGGLSYEQYF.

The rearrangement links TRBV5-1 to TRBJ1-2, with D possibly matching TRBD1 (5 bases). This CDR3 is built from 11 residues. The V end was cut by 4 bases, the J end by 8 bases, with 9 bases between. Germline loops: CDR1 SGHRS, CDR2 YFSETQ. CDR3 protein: CASSLEGGYTF. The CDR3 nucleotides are TGCGCCAGCAGCCTCGAGGGGGGCTACACCTTC.

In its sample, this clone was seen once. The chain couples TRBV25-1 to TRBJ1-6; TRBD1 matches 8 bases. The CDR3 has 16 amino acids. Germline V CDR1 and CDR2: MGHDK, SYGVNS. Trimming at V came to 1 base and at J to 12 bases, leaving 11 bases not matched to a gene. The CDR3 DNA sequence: TGTGCCAGCAGTGAATTCCCGGGACAGGATTTTCAACCCCTCCACTTT. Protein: CASSEFPGQDFQPLHF.

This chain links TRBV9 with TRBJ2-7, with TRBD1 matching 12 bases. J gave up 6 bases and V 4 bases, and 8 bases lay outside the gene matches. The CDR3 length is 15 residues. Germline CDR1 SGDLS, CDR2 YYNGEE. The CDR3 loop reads CASSPGTGGPFEQYF. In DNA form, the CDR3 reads TGTGCCAGCAGCCCCGGGACAGGGGGCCCCTTCGAGCAGTACTTC.

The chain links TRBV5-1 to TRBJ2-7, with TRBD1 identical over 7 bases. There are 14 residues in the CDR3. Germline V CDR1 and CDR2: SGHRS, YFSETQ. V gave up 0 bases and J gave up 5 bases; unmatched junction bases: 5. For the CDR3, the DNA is TGCGCCAGCAGCTTGGGACAGGGTGTAGACGAGCAGTACTTC. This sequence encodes CASSLGQGVDEQYF.